This T cell receptor beta chain originates from a study of T cells after somatic rescue of genetic block. CDR1 and CDR2 from the germline V gene are SEHNR and FQNEAQ (reference sequence). Between the trimmed V and J ends, which lost 6 bases and 1 base, there was a span of 16 bases. This CDR3 spans 15 amino acids. TCRdb's copy holds only in-frame clones and misses some; the assay was immunoSEQ multiplex PCR. In the table there are tens of thousands of clones, 90% of which are singletons. This sequence joins TRBV7-9 and TRBJ2-7; D is unclear. The source of this sequence is a young woman. Sequencing used peripheral blood mononuclear cells (PBMCs). In DNA form, the CDR3 reads TGTGCCAGCAGTGATTGGGCAGGTGCATCCTACGAGCAGTACTTC. Protein product: CASSDWAGASYEQYF.